This is a list of T cell receptor beta chains from one sample in a study of spatial heterogeneity in lung cancer. Each CDR3 protein gets one entry after TCRdb re-called the 5' RACE reads with MiXCR. Seen here are about 120,000 distinct CDR3 sequences, more than 9% observed once, and the top ten hold roughly 17%. The sample in question was PBMCs, obtained at follow-up. Receptor source: a male donor with early-stage non-small cell lung cancer. Each CDR3 is given with its conserved first and last residue. The D gene is left open where the match is weak. The size entry is marked missing in some rows and otherwise reads once, few, many or a size class.

NA | TRBJ2-5 | TRBV5-6 | NA | CASSLVDFETQYF | TGTGCCAGCAGCTTGGTGGACTTCGAGACCCAGTACTTC
NA | TRBJ1-5 | TRBV7-8 | NA | CASSFGLGNQPQHF | TGTGCCAGCAGCTTCGGTCTAGGCAATCAGCCCCAGCATTTT
few | TRBJ1-1 | TRBV7-3 | NA | CASSYGTGSEAFF | TGTGCCAGCAGTTATGGGACCGGCAGTGAAGCTTTCTTT
few | TRBJ1-1 | TRBV20-1 | TRBD1 | CSARDTGAPEAFF | TGCAGTGCTAGAGATACAGGGGCGCCTGAAGCTTTCTTT
NA | TRBJ2-1 | TRBV3-1 | NA | CASSHTPRNDEQFF | TGTGCCAGCAGCCATACCCCTAGGAATGACGAGCAGTTCTTC
NA | TRBJ1-3 | TRBV6-5 | NA | CASSPTGNTIYF | TGTGCCAGCAGCCCGACAGGAAACACCATATATTTT
many | TRBJ2-7 | TRBV9 | NA | CASSAGPGSRAEYF | TGTGCCAGCAGCGCGGGCCCCGGATCGCGGGCTGAGTACTTC
NA | TRBJ2-7 | TRBV5-1 | NA | CASSLAGGSTYEQYF | TGCGCCAGCAGCTTGGCGGGGGGCAGTACCTACGAGCAGTACTTC
NA | TRBJ1-3 | TRBV18 | NA | CASSPRRENSGNTIYF | TGTGCCAGCTCACCCCGGAGGGAAAACTCTGGAAACACCATATATTTT
NA | TRBJ1-2 | TRBV7-9 | NA | CASSASQRNNYGYTF | TGTGCCAGCAGCGCGTCTCAGCGAAACAACTATGGCTACACCTTC
many | TRBJ1-1 | TRBV25-1 | TRBD1 | CASSEIGQGAEAFF | TGTGCCAGCAGTGAAATAGGGCAGGGGGCAGAAGCTTTCTTT
few | TRBJ2-7 | TRBV4-1 | TRBD1 | CASSHPRDRSSYEQYF | TGCGCCAGCAGCCATCCCCGGGACAGGAGCTCCTACGAGCAGTACTTC
NA | TRBJ2-7 | TRBV20-1 | NA | CSARGLGYEQYF | TGCAGTGCTAGAGGATTAGGTTACGAGCAGTACTTC
few | TRBJ2-7 | TRBV6-5 | NA | CASSPIGSSSYEQYF | TGTGCCAGCAGTCCCATTGGGAGCAGCTCCTACGAGCAGTACTTC
NA | TRBJ2-2 | TRBV7-7 | NA | CASSPHLAGELFF | TGTGCTAGCAGCCCCCACCTCGCCGGGGAGCTGTTTTTT
few | TRBJ2-1 | TRBV7-6 | TRBD2 | CASSLVDSGGTYNEQFF | TGTGCCAGCAGCTTAGTGGATAGCGGGGGAACCTACAATGAGCAGTTCTTC
few | TRBJ2-1 | TRBV20-1 | TRBD2 | CSARISGGFNEQFF | TGCAGTGCTAGGATAAGCGGGGGGTTTAATGAGCAGTTCTTC
many | TRBJ2-1 | TRBV7-9 | TRBD2 | CASSLDVAGDPGDEQFF | TGTGCCAGCAGCTTAGATGTAGCGGGGGACCCTGGGGATGAGCAGTTCTTC
NA | TRBJ1-2 | TRBV4-1 | TRBD1 | CASSQDLGTAGYTF | TGCGCCAGCAGCCAAGATCTGGGGACAGCAGGCTACACCTTC
many | TRBJ1-5 | TRBV5-8 | NA | CASSSRGFEQPQHF | TGTGCCAGCAGCTCCCGAGGCTTCGAGCAGCCCCAGCATTTT
many | TRBJ2-7 | TRBV10-3 | NA | CAISESWGTASGEQYF | TGTGCCATCAGTGAGTCTTGGGGAACGGCCTCAGGCGAGCAGTACTTC
few | TRBJ1-1 | TRBV18 | TRBD1 | CASSARTGGQGTEAFF | TGTGCCAGCTCAGCAAGGACAGGGGGTCAAGGCACTGAAGCTTTCTTT
NA | TRBJ1-4 | TRBV11-2 | TRBD1 | CASSNNRGRVNEKLFF | TGTGCCAGCAGCAATAACAGGGGGCGTGTTAATGAAAAACTGTTTTTT
many | TRBJ1-2 | TRBV7-2 | NA | CASSPQGSYGYTF | TGTGCCAGCAGCCCCCAGGGCAGTTATGGCTACACCTTC
NA | TRBJ1-1 | TRBV3-1 | NA | CASSGVGTLEAFF | TGTGCCAGCAGCGGGGTCGGTACCCTAGAAGCTTTCTTT
NA | TRBJ2-7 | TRBV7-9 | NA | CAGGTVDYEQYF | TGTGCCGGGGGGACAGTAGACTACGAGCAGTACTTC
few | TRBJ2-3 | TRBV11-2 | TRBD2 | CASSLRRGGGPADTQYF | TGTGCCAGCAGCCTCCGGAGAGGCGGGGGGCCCGCAGATACGCAGTATTTT
many | TRBJ2-1 | TRBV10-3 | NA | CAISGSGTSYNEQFF | TGTGCCATCAGTGGCAGCGGCACCTCCTACAATGAGCAGTTCTTC
many | TRBJ2-1 | TRBV29-1 | TRBD1 | CSVEAGGFYNEQFF | TGCAGCGTTGAAGCAGGGGGTTTCTACAATGAGCAGTTCTTC
many | TRBJ2-3 | TRBV6-2/TRBV6-3 | NA | CASSYPTDTQYF | TGTGCCAGCAGTTATCCCACAGATACGCAGTATTTT
few | TRBJ2-2 | TRBV10-1 | NA | CASSETKPTVTGELFF | TGCGCCAGCAGTGAGACCAAGCCGACGGTCACCGGGGAGCTGTTTTTT
few | TRBJ1-3 | TRBV10-3 | NA | CAISESLGTIYF | TGTGCCATCAGTGAGTCGTTGGGCACCATATATTTT
NA | TRBJ2-3 | TRBV7-9 | NA | CASSLPGLSTDTQYF | TGTGCCAGCAGCTTACCAGGGTTGAGCACAGATACGCAGTATTTT
many | TRBJ1-2 | TRBV2 | NA | CASRRGRGYTF | TGTGCCAGCCGACGGGGACGCGGCTACACCTTC
many | TRBJ2-1 | TRBV6-2/TRBV6-3 | TRBD1 | CASRPITGVFDNEQFF | TGTGCCAGCAGACCCATAACAGGGGTTTTCGACAATGAGCAGTTCTTC
NA | TRBJ2-2 | TRBV4-3 | NA | CASSHIRAGELFF | TGCGCCAGCAGCCACATTAGAGCCGGGGAGCTGTTTTTT
NA | TRBJ2-7 | TRBV9 | NA | CASSETGSSGTYEQYF | TGTGCCAGCAGCGAGACGGGATCCTCAGGGACCTACGAGCAGTACTTC
many | TRBJ2-5 | TRBV11-2 | NA | CASKLGAARETQYF | TGTGCCAGCAAGCTGGGGGCAGCACGAGAGACCCAGTACTTC